This T cell receptor beta chain was captured by sequencing in a study of cytomegalovirus exposure and HLA in healthy donors. At the level of the study: Researchers previously reported finding more than 100 million unique TCR beta sequences from 150 million to 200 million T cells. Study-level results: Looking again later, the authors saw that most CMV-associated TCR beta chains seemed HLA-restricted.

With respect to this clone: Its specificity is not known.

Use of 60 Vbeta and 13 Jbeta primers characterized the PCR. Method: immunoSEQ multiplex PCR; TCRdb's copy keeps in-frame clones and lacks some. The repertoire holds 55,000 to 80,000 clones, with roughly 76% as singletons. The source material was PBMCs. This TCR was recovered from a man in his sixties in good health and CMV-seropositive.

Here the CDR3 reads CASSDLQGSTDTQYF. In DNA form, the CDR3 reads TGTGCCAGCAGTGATTTACAGGGTAGCACAGATACGCAGTATTTT. This chain joins TRBV6-4 and TRBJ2-3, with TRBD1 as a possible D gene (6 bases). Trimming took off 3 bases at V and 0 bases at J, with 10 bases between the two ends. Germline lookup yields CDR1 MRHNA and CDR2 SNTAGT. The CDR3 is 15 residues long.